These 4 T cell receptor beta chains came from one sample sequenced in a study of T-cell reconstitution after alpha-beta-depleted transplantation in children. Unique molecular identifiers tagged the TCRbeta library. TCRdb ran MiXCR on the PCR reads and lists one entry per CDR3 protein. There are fewer than 550,000 distinct CDR3 sequences in the sample; about 16% occur only once, and just under 30% lies in the top ten. The sample here was PBMCs, mostly from graft donor cells, taken 360 days after TCRalphabeta/CD19-depleted stem cell transplant. Receptors originate from a boy under three years old who had a stem cell transplant for Wiskott-Aldrich syndrome, so the T cells may come from the graft donor.

This clonotype was seen a few times. The chain employs TRBV29-1 and TRBJ2-2; D possibly matches TRBD1 or TRBD2 (7 bases each). The germline gives CDR1 SQVTM, CDR2 ANQGSEA. With 4 bases removed from V and 7 bases from J, the gap between germline ends came to 16 bases. The CDR3 is 14 residues long. CDR3: CSVGGQAGVGELFF. CDR3 bases: TGCAGCGTTGGCGGACAGGCGGGAGTCGGGGAGCTGTTTTTT.

This clonotype was recorded a few times. The V gene is TRBV5-1, the J gene TRBJ2-1; 9 bases match TRBD2. Losses at the gene ends were 3 bases for V and 5 bases for J; bases not matched to a gene: 9. Germline CDR1 and CDR2: SGHRS and YFSETQ. This CDR3 region has 16 residues. In DNA form, the CDR3 reads TGCGCCAGCAGCTCGCCCCTAGCGGGGCGCCACAATGAGCAGTTCTTC. Translating gives CASSSPLAGRHNEQFF.

The rearrangement links TRBV21-1 to TRBJ2-5; the D call in the table, TRBD1, was not verified against the DNA. TRBV21-1 corresponds to a pseudogene. The CDR3 has 14 residues. As DNA, the CDR3 is TGTGCCAGCAGCAAAGGGGACAAGCAAGAGACCCAGTACTTC. Translated, it gives CASSKGDKQETQYF.

The chain joins TRBV5-1 to TRBJ2-1; TRBD1 matches 8 bases. Germline V gene sequence: CDR1 SGHRS, CDR2 YFSETQ. V trimming: 4 bases; J trimming: 3 bases; junction bases outside the gene matches: 9. The CDR3 runs to 16 residues. In DNA, the CDR3 is TGCGCCAGCAGCAAACGACAGGGGCGCGTCTACAATGAGCAGTTCTTC. Translation: CASSKRQGRVYNEQFF.